The 20 T cell receptor beta chains below were found in one sample sequenced in a study of T-cell memory formation after mild COVID-19 (dated by TCRdb to 2020 to 2022). Library method: 5' RACE. The listed sequencing device is Illumina NovaSeq 6000. The public reads were reprocessed in TCRdb via fastp at Q25 and MiXCR, keeping in-frame beta chains. Rows are unified per CDR3 protein, each entry keeping the most common DNA and genes. Here the sample has approximately 240,000 distinct CDR3 sequences; around 17% occur a single time. The biggest ten clones account for approximately 3.4% of the sample. The sequenced material came from PBMCs or a T cell subset sorted from them (not recorded which). These receptors were obtained from a man between 18 and 29 years old who had mild COVID-19 (a few samples of this study predate the infection). The sample titles of this study are shuffled in the database, so cell type and time point are left out; the donor was told from shared clones.

The chain recombines TRBV6-2 or TRBV6-3 with TRBJ2-5, with a weak D call TRBD2 (6 bases). V shed 2 bases and J shed 13 bases, with 20 bases lying between them. This CDR3 region has 14 residues. CDR1 is MNHEY, CDR2 SVGEGT, per germline. The CDR3 sequence: CASSYPAGLTRLYF. CDR3 nucleotide sequence: TGTGCCAGCAGTTACCCGGCGGGACTTACAAGATTGTACTTC.

V and J are TRBV18 and TRBJ2-3; a possible D gene is TRBD2 (5 bases). CDR1 and CDR2 from the germline V gene are KGHSH and LQKENI. The CDR3 has 15 residues. Trimming removed 2 bases from V and 0 bases from J, with 9 bases in between. The CDR3 nucleotides are TGTGCCAGCTCACCATTAAGCGGAAGCACAGATACGCAGTATTTT. It is translated as CASSPLSGSTDTQYF. Complete variable domain (other parts from reference TRBV18 and TRBJ2-3): NAGVMQNPRHLVRRRGQEARLRCSPMKGHSHVYWYRQLPEEGLKFMVYLQKENIIDESGMPKERFSAEFPKEGPSILRIQQVVRGDSAAYFCASSPLSGSTDTQYFGPGTRLTVL.

V and J are TRBV18 and TRBJ2-7; D gene ambiguous. CDR3 size: 13 residues. Trimming cost V 2 bases and J 6 bases, with 11 bases left between them. Germline CDR1 and CDR2: KGHSH and LQKENI. CDR3 sequence reads: CASSPGPSSEQYF. In DNA form, the CDR3 reads TGTGCCAGCTCACCAGGGCCTTCTAGCGAGCAGTACTTC.

The rearrangement uses TRBV7-9 and TRBJ2-6, with no clear D. This CDR3 has 16 amino acids. The V gene lost 6 bases and the J gene lost 4 bases, with 16 bases spanning the gap. Germline V gives CDR1 SEHNR, CDR2 FQNEAQ (reference sequence). DNA of the CDR3: TGTGCCAGCAGTATATCCGGGCTGTCCGGGGCCAACGTCCTGACTTTC. Its protein is CASSISGLSGANVLTF.

In its sample, this clonotype was seen a few times. This chain links TRBV6-1 with TRBJ2-1; maybe TRBD2 (6 bases). The CDR3 runs 17 residues. V dropped 6 bases and J dropped 0 bases, with 18 bases sitting between them. Germline CDR1 is MNHNS and CDR2 is SASEGT. The CDR3 loop reads CASRRPSVPSSYNEQFF. The CDR3 DNA reads as TGTGCCAGCAGGAGACCTAGCGTCCCCAGCTCCTACAATGAGCAGTTCTTC.

At least ten counts were recorded for this clonotype. The junction departs from the called germline gene at one end, perhaps through a read error. The gene calls are TRBV5-1 and TRBJ2-3; 7 nucleotides match TRBD2. Germline assignment: CDR1 SGHRS and CDR2 YFSETQ. This CDR3 has 14 amino acids. CDR3 sequence: CASSLGGGTDTQYF. In DNA form, the CDR3 reads TGTGCCAGCAGCTTGGGCGGGGGAACGGATACGCAGTATTTT.

This chain uses TRBV7-2 with TRBJ2-7; 9 bases line up with TRBD1. Unmatched junction bases numbered 3, after V lost 1 base and J lost 2 bases. CDR1 and CDR2 (germline): SGHTA, FQGNSA. The CDR3 has 15 amino acids. The CDR3 DNA reads TGTGCCAGCAGCTTAGGACAGGGGGGGGCCTACGAGCAGTACGTC. It codes for CASSLGQGGAYEQYV.

This clonotype was seen more than once but under ten times. The chain carries TRBV19 and TRBJ1-1; D is uncertain. The CDR3 extends over 12 amino acids. Trimming took off 6 bases at V and 3 bases at J, with 8 bases between the two ends. CDR1 LNHDA and CDR2 SQIVND come from the germline V gene (reference sequence). The CDR3 DNA reads TGTGCCAGTAGCGAGGCACACACTGAAGCTTTCTTT. This sequence encodes CASSEAHTEAFF.

Ten or more counts support this clonotype. V usage is TRBV12-3 or TRBV12-4 and J usage is TRBJ1-2; D gene unclear. The length of the CDR3 is 13 residues. Trimming shortened V by 5 bases and J by 1 base, and 8 bases separated the two germline ends. CDR3 bases: TGTGCCAGCAGTCCCGACGGTAACTATGGCTACACCTTC. Protein product: CASSPDGNYGYTF.

This clonotype has ten or more counts. At one boundary the junction diverges from the germline segment, which might be a read error. The CDR3 reads CASSLSGGSYEQYF. The CDR3 DNA follows: TGTGCCAGCAGTTTATCAGGGGGGTCCTACGAGCAGTACTTC. The rearrangement links TRBV5-1 to TRBJ2-7, with a tentative D call TRBD1 (7 bases). The CDR3 loop spans 14 amino acids. Germline CDR1 and CDR2: SGHRS and YFSETQ. The full variable domain, with the rest looked up from reference TRBV5-1 and TRBJ2-7, is KAGVTQTPRYLIKTRGQQVTLSCSPISGHRSVSWYQQTPGQGLQFLFEYFSETQRNKGNFPGRFSGRQFSNSRSEMNVSTLELGDSALYLCASSLSGGSYEQYFGPGTRLTVT.

The chain combines TRBV19 with TRBJ2-1; D is undetermined. CDR3 size: 10 residues. Trimming pared 2 bases from V and 15 bases from J, leaving 8 bases between. Germline assignment: CDR1 LNHDA and CDR2 SQIVND (reference sequence). The CDR3 region is CASSITPGFF. CDR3 nucleotide sequence: TGTGCCAGTAGTATAACCCCTGGGTTCTTC.

This clonotype has ten or more counts. V is TRBV6-2 or TRBV6-3 and J is TRBJ1-1, with 7 positions matching TRBD1. V lost 6 bases to trimming and J lost 5 bases; unmatched junction nucleotides: 6. Germline-derived CDR1 and CDR2 are MNHEY and SVGEGT. CDR3 length: 13 residues. The CDR3 sequence: CASSLRQGTEAFF. CDR3 in DNA: TGTGCCAGCAGCCTCCGACAGGGTACTGAAGCTTTCTTT.

The rearrangement joins TRBV7-2 to TRBJ1-4; the D gene is possibly TRBD1 (6 bases). The germline V and J ends were trimmed by 0 bases and 0 bases, with 8 bases remaining between them. Germline CDR1 reads SGHTA; CDR2 reads FQGNSA. The CDR3 consists of 16 residues. The CDR3 DNA is TGTGCCAGCAGCTTAGCACAGGGTGCAACTAATGAAAAACTGTTTTTT. Protein product: CASSLAQGATNEKLFF.

This clonotype was seen a few times. V and J are TRBV7-2 and TRBJ1-2; tentatively, D is TRBD1 (6 bases). Per the germline V gene, CDR1 is SGHTA and CDR2 is FQGNSA. The CDR3 covers 16 residues. V lost 1 base and J lost 5, with 17 bases in between. CDR3 sequence (DNA): TGTGCCAGCAGCTTAGACATGGGGGCAGGGTCGTATGGCTACACCTTC. This sequence encodes CASSLDMGAGSYGYTF.

The CDR3 DNA is TGTGCCAGCAGCCAGGGACGAGGAACAGGGGTGACCGGGGAGCTGTTTTTT. Protein: CASSQGRGTGVTGELFF. The chain links TRBV4-2 to TRBJ2-2; 7 nucleotides agree with TRBD1. Unmatched junction bases numbered 12, after V lost 3 bases and J lost 5 bases. Germline assignment: CDR1 LGHNA and CDR2 YNFKEQ. This CDR3 has 17 amino acids.

The chain couples TRBV20-1 to TRBJ2-3, with TRBD2 identical over 11 bases. This CDR3 has 15 amino acids. V lost 6 bases, J lost 2 bases, and 7 bases stayed unmatched. Germline lookup yields CDR1 DFQATT and CDR2 SNEGSKA (reference sequence). The CDR3 region is CSAPLSGGATDTQYF. The CDR3 DNA follows: TGCAGTGCCCCACTTAGCGGGGGGGCCACAGATACGCAGTATTTT.

Only a few counts were recorded for this clonotype. The genes are TRBV19 and TRBJ2-2; D may be TRBD2 (5 bases). The CDR3 has 15 amino acids. V dropped 8 bases and J dropped 3 bases, with 16 bases sitting between them. Germline V gives CDR1 LNHDA, CDR2 SQIVND (reference sequence). CDR3 in amino acids: CASRGWVGDTGELFF. The CDR3 region has the DNA TGTGCCAGTCGGGGATGGGTTGGGGACACCGGGGAGCTGTTTTTT. Complete variable domain (other parts from reference TRBV19 and TRBJ2-2): DGGITQSPKYLFRKEGQNVTLSCEQNLNHDAMYWYRQDPGQGLRLIYYSQIVNDFQKGDIAEGYSVSREKKESFPLTVTSAQKNPTAFYLCASRGWVGDTGELFFGEGSRLTVL.

The sample holds a few counts of this clonotype. The V gene is TRBV5-1, the J gene TRBJ1-2; D may be TRBD1 (6 bases). The CDR3 covers 13 residues. CDR1 and CDR2 from the germline V gene are SGHRS and YFSETQ. Trimming pared 0 bases from V and 9 bases from J, leaving 12 bases between. The CDR3 DNA reads TGCGCCAGCAGCTTGGAACAGGGAATCAGCTACACCTTC. This codes for CASSLEQGISYTF.

This clonotype was counted a few times. The V gene is TRBV12-3 or TRBV12-4, the J gene TRBJ2-7; D is unclear. The CDR3 runs to 14 residues. V was cut by 1 base and J by 3 bases, with 10 bases left in between. CDR3 residues: CASSLGATDYEQYF. The DNA for the CDR3 is TGTGCCAGCAGTTTAGGGGCCACCGACTACGAGCAGTACTTC.

The chain carries TRBV7-6 and TRBJ2-1; unclear D gene. This CDR3 comprises 14 residues. Germline CDR1 reads SGHVS; CDR2 reads FNYEAQ. V shed 0 bases and J shed 5 bases, with 8 bases lying between them. As DNA, the CDR3 is TGTGCCAGCAGCTTAGCCCACCGCGACAATGAGCAGTTCTTC. It specifies CASSLAHRDNEQFF.